The source of this T cell receptor beta chain is a study of blood T cell repertoires in COVID-19. The CDR3 loop spans 15 amino acids. Germline CDR1 is MGHRA and CDR2 is YSYEKL. V was pared by 4 bases and J by 3 bases, with 13 bases between. Sequencing used immunoSEQ multiplex PCR; TCRdb keeps in-frame clones, though not all of them. The data show a few hundred thousand clones, around 82% seen once. Seattle's cohort entered during active infection and was followed longitudinally. The gene calls are TRBV4-1 and TRBJ2-1, with D possibly being TRBD2 (5 bases). The source is a human donor with COVID-19, enrolled during active disease. The donor label of this sample is uncertain. Material: peripheral blood. CDR3 bases: TGCGCCAGCAGCCTCGTTACGGGGATCTACAATGAGCAGTTCTTC. Its protein product is CASSLVTGIYNEQFF.